The rows below give T cell receptor beta chains drawn from one sample of a study of radiation and T cells in renal cell carcinoma. This table comes from immunoSEQ multiplex PCR, and its TCRdb copy is limited to in-frame clones, with some not included. The sample records 140,000 or so clones, nearly 90% being singletons. The material was blood, obtained from a patient whose treatment included radiotherapy and nephrectomy. These receptors were taken from a woman aged 45 to 65 with renal cell carcinoma. The CDR3 runs from the conserved cysteine through the conserved F or W. The D gene is left open where the match is weak. Rows give clone size only sometimes, using once, few, many, or a class for an expanded clone.

J gene	V gene	clone size	D gene	CDR3 DNA	CDR3 protein
TRBJ2-2	TRBV6-5	-	TRBD2	TGTGCCAGCACCCCGGGGGGTGTCACCGGGGAGCTGTTTTTT	CASTPGGVTGELFF
TRBJ1-1	TRBV10-1	-	-	TGCGCCAGCAATGGAGGGGAAAGGGCCTATGAAGCTTTCTTT	CASNGGERAYEAFF
TRBJ1-1	TRBV9	-	-	TGTGCCAGCAGCGCCCGCGGGGGCGCGGCCACTGAAGCTTTCTTT	CASSARGGAATEAFF
TRBJ1-5	TRBV2	few	-	TGTGCCAGCAGTATGGGGACGGCTAGCAATCAGCCCCAGCATTTT	CASSMGTASNQPQHF
TRBJ1-5	TRBV7-2	-	TRBD1	TGTGCCAGCAGCACTAGGACAGGGGTTGGTCAGCCCCAGCATTTT	CASSTRTGVGQPQHF
TRBJ1-2	TRBV6-4	-	TRBD1	TGTGCCAGCAGTGACTCGAGAGGGACAGGGGAGGGCTACACCTTC	CASSDSRGTGEGYTF
TRBJ1-2	TRBV2	-	TRBD1	TGTGCCAGCAACATACAGGGGATTTATGGCTACACCTTC	CASNIQGIYGYTF
TRBJ2-5	TRBV10-1	-	-	TGCGCCAGCACCGGACGACGGAAAAATGACCAAGAGACCCAGTACTTC	CASTGRRKNDQETQYF
TRBJ1-2	TRBV6-5	-	-	TGTGCCAGCACCGAAATCCCCGGGAGACTCGGGGGCTACACCTTC	CASTEIPGRLGGYTF
TRBJ2-7	TRBV25-1	-	TRBD1	TGTGCCAGCAGTATGGGACAGGGCGTCTACGAGCAGTACTTC	CASSMGQGVYEQYF
TRBJ2-3	TRBV5-4	-	-	TGTGCCAGCAGCCCACCACCGGGACATGCGGCAGATACGCAGTATTTT	CASSPPPGHAADTQYF
TRBJ2-1	TRBV7-7	-	TRBD2	TGTGCTAGCATCCCAGCGGGGGGTCATAACAATGAGCAGTTCTTC	CASIPAGGHNNEQFF
TRBJ2-3	TRBV11-2	-	-	TGTGCCAGCAGCTTAGGACTCATAGATACGCAGTATTTT	CASSLGLIDTQYF
TRBJ2-5	TRBV11-2	-	-	TGTGCCAGCAGCTCCCCTTACACCGGACGTGGGGAGACCCAGTACTTC	CASSSPYTGRGETQYF
TRBJ1-4	TRBV2	-	-	TGTGCCAGCAGTGTTCTGGCAGGGAATAATGAAAAACTGTTTTTT	CASSVLAGNNEKLFF
TRBJ2-3	TRBV11-2	-	-	TGTGCCAGCAGCTTAGATCGCCTACCCAATACGCAGTATTTT	CASSLDRLPNTQYF
TRBJ2-7	TRBV2	-	-	TGTGCCAGCAGTGAAGTAGTGGGGGGTTCCTACGAGCAGTACTTC	CASSEVVGGSYEQYF
TRBJ2-7	TRBV30	-	TRBD1	TGTGCCTGGACTGCGGACAGGGGCTACGAGCAGTACTTC	CAWTADRGYEQYF
TRBJ1-5	TRBV19	-	-	TGTGCCAGTAACCTCGACGGACCCCTGGGCAATCAGCCCCAGCATTTT	CASNLDGPLGNQPQHF
TRBJ1-6	TRBV5-6	-	TRBD1	TGTGCCAGCAGCTTGGATTTCGGCGTGACAGGGTATAATTCACCCCTCCACTTT	CASSLDFGVTGYNSPLHF
TRBJ1-2	TRBV6-5	once	-	TGTGCCAGCAGCCCCGGGGACTATGGCTACACCTTC	CASSPGDYGYTF
TRBJ1-1	TRBV15	-	TRBD1	TGTGCCACCAGCAGTAAAGCCAGGGGGCTGGGCACTGAAGCTTTCTTT	CATSSKARGLGTEAFF
TRBJ1-5	TRBV25-1	-	-	TGTGCCAGCAGTGGGGGCAACCGCAACCAGCCCCAGCATTTT	CASSGGNRNQPQHF
TRBJ2-2	TRBV7-2	-	TRBD2	TGTGCCAGCAGCTCGGATTTAGCGGGGGCTCATGGAGGGGAGCTGTTTTTT	CASSSDLAGAHGGELFF
TRBJ1-1	TRBV6-5	-	-	TGTGCCAGCAGTCCGAGGTGGGGGAGGGACACTGAAGCTTTCTTT	CASSPRWGRDTEAFF
TRBJ2-7	TRBV7-7	-	TRBD1	TGTGCTAGCAGCCGAGGGACAGGGGGCTACGAGCAGTACTTC	CASSRGTGGYEQYF
TRBJ1-6	TRBV6-4	-	-	TGTGCCAGCAGTCGGGGAGTAGGGGCTAATTCACCCCTCCACTTT	CASSRGVGANSPLHF
TRBJ2-2	TRBV10-1	once	TRBD2	TGCGCCAGCAGTGCCCTGTGGCCCAGCGGGGGCGGGGAGCTGTTTTTT	CASSALWPSGGGELFF
TRBJ2-3	TRBV15	-	-	TGTGCCACCAGCAGAGAAACAGGGTACTCTGGTACGCAGTATTTT	CATSRETGYSGTQYF
TRBJ2-7	TRBV10-3	once	-	TGTGCCATCAGTGAGACACTTCCCTACGAGCAGTACTTC	CAISETLPYEQYF
TRBJ2-7	TRBV18	-	TRBD1	TGTGCCAGCTCGCCACCGGGACAGTCCTACGAGCAGTACTTC	CASSPPGQSYEQYF
TRBJ2-2	TRBV7-6	-	TRBD1	TGTGCCAGCAGCTTACAGGGGGAGATACGCACCGGGGAGCTGTTTTTT	CASSLQGEIRTGELFF
TRBJ1-2	TRBV19	-	-	TGTGCCAGTAGGTTTGAGGGGTATCTGGGCTACACCTTC	CASRFEGYLGYTF
TRBJ1-5	TRBV6-1	-	TRBD1	TGTGCCAGCAGGCTTACAGGGGGTAGCAATCAGCCCCAGCATTTT	CASRLTGGSNQPQHF
TRBJ1-1	TRBV9	-	-	TGTGCCAGCAGCGCCTATGAAAACACTGAAGCTTTCTTT	CASSAYENTEAFF
TRBJ2-7	TRBV5-5	-	-	TGTGCCAGCAGCTTTTTTGACGGTCCCTACGAGCAGTACTTC	CASSFFDGPYEQYF
TRBJ2-1	TRBV5-1	-	TRBD1	TGCGCCAGCAGCTTCACGGGACAGTCCCATGAGCAGTTCTTC	CASSFTGQSHEQFF
TRBJ2-7	TRBV20-1	-	-	TGCAGTGTTGTAGCCGCCTTGGAGCAGTACTTC	CSVVAALEQYF
TRBJ1-1	TRBV7-9	-	-	TGTGCCAGCAGCCAAGACAGGTTGAATCCTGGCGGGGAGGCTTTCTTT	CASSQDRLNPGGEAFF
TRBJ2-3	TRBV7-9	-	TRBD2	TGTGCCAGCAGCAAGGGACTAGCGGACCCAGATACGCAGTATTTT	CASSKGLADPDTQYF
TRBJ2-1	TRBV4-3	once	-	TGCGCCAGCAGCCAAGGACTAGGAGCCTACAATGAGCAGTTCTTC	CASSQGLGAYNEQFF
TRBJ2-3	TRBV7-3	-	TRBD2	TGTGCCAGCAGCTTATCCAGCGGGGGCCCCACAGATACGCAGTATTTT	CASSLSSGGPTDTQYF
TRBJ1-3	TRBV6-5	-	-	TGTGCCAGCAGTTCACCACAGGTCTCTGGAAACACCATATATTTT	CASSSPQVSGNTIYF
TRBJ2-5	TRBV5-1	once	TRBD2	TGCGCCAGCAGTTCCTCGGGACTAGCGGGGGTTCGCCAAGAGACCCAGTACTTC	CASSSSGLAGVRQETQYF
TRBJ1-2	TRBV9	-	TRBD1	TGTGCCAGCAGCCGGGACAGGGGCCGAAGTTGGCTTGGCTACACCTTC	CASSRDRGRSWLGYTF
TRBJ2-5	TRBV5-4	-	-	TGTGCCAGCACCCTCGCGGGGGCACAAGAGACCCAGTACTTC	CASTLAGAQETQYF
TRBJ2-3	TRBV11-3	-	-	TGTGCCAGCAGCTTAGGTAGATCCCCGGGGGATACGCAGTATTTT	CASSLGRSPGDTQYF
TRBJ2-3	TRBV7-3	-	TRBD2	TGTGCCAGCAGCTTGGGACTAGCCAGAGATACGCAGTATTTT	CASSLGLARDTQYF
TRBJ2-1	TRBV6-4	-	-	TGTGCCAGCAGTGACTCGGGGCAGGGTTACAATGAGCAGTTCTTC	CASSDSGQGYNEQFF
TRBJ2-5	TRBV4-1	-	-	TGCGCCAGCAGCTACTTATCCCGGGATCAGGTGGTCGAGACCCAGTACTTC	CASSYLSRDQVVETQYF
TRBJ2-1	TRBV9	once	-	TGTGCCAGCAGCGTAGAATGGGGGGGCAGGAATGAGCAGTTCTTC	CASSVEWGGRNEQFF
TRBJ2-1	TRBV11-3	once	TRBD2	TGTGCCAGCAGCCGGGGGGGATACAATGAGCAGTTCTTC	CASSRGGYNEQFF
TRBJ2-3	TRBV25-1	-	-	TGTGCCAGCAGTGAATCCCAGGCAAGCACAGATACGCAGTATTTT	CASSESQASTDTQYF
TRBJ1-1	TRBV6-1	-	TRBD1	TGTGCCAGCAGTGCTCAGGGGGCGGGCAGTATAGAAGCTTTCTTT	CASSAQGAGSIEAFF